This is a list of T cell receptor beta chains from one sample in a study of cytomegalovirus exposure and HLA in healthy donors. Only in-frame clones appear in the TCRdb table, and some are missing; sequencing was by immunoSEQ multiplex PCR. This sample has around 150,000 clones, with about three quarters found just once. The sequenced sample was PBMCs. Receptor source: a man in his forties or fifties in good health and CMV-seronegative. CDR3s include the opening cysteine and the closing phenylalanine or tryptophan. The order of the fields is D gene, clone size, V gene, J gene, CDR3 DNA, CDR3 protein. A D gene is named only where the DNA matches it firmly. Some rows have no size entry. The others give once, few or many, or a class for an expanded clone.

D gene: -; clone size: -; V gene: TRBV19; J gene: TRBJ1-3; CDR3 DNA: TGTGCCAGTAGTATGACAAGTTACTCTGGAAACACCATATATTTT; CDR3 protein: CASSMTSYSGNTIYF
D gene: TRBD1; clone size: -; V gene: TRBV27; J gene: TRBJ2-4; CDR3 DNA: TGTGCCAGCAGTTTATTTAAGGGGGCGATAGTGGACAAAAACATTCAGTACTTC; CDR3 protein: CASSLFKGAIVDKNIQYF
D gene: TRBD2; clone size: -; V gene: TRBV11-2; J gene: TRBJ2-7; CDR3 DNA: TGTGCCAGCAGCTTAATTTCAGCGGGAGATTACTCCTACGAGCAGTACTTC; CDR3 protein: CASSLISAGDYSYEQYF
D gene: TRBD2; clone size: -; V gene: TRBV7-8; J gene: TRBJ2-1; CDR3 DNA: TGTGCCAGCAGCTTAGGACTAGCGGGGGGCCCTACTGGGGATGAGCAGTTCTTC; CDR3 protein: CASSLGLAGGPTGDEQFF
D gene: -; clone size: -; V gene: TRBV10-3; J gene: TRBJ1-6; CDR3 DNA: TGTGCCACCTTAGCCCAGGGCGGAGCGAATTCACCCCTCCACTTT; CDR3 protein: CATLAQGGANSPLHF
D gene: -; clone size: -; V gene: TRBV14; J gene: TRBJ2-7; CDR3 DNA: TGTGCCAGCAGCCAGAGATATTGGGCGTACGAGCAGTACTTC; CDR3 protein: CASSQRYWAYEQYF
D gene: -; clone size: -; V gene: TRBV11-1; J gene: TRBJ2-3; CDR3 DNA: TGTGCCAGCAGCTTAGGTCAGGGGAGCACAGATACGCAGTATTTT; CDR3 protein: CASSLGQGSTDTQYF
D gene: -; clone size: -; V gene: TRBV5-4; J gene: TRBJ2-7; CDR3 DNA: TGTGCCAGCAGCTTGGAGCTAAGCTCCTACGAGCAGTACTTC; CDR3 protein: CASSLELSSYEQYF
D gene: TRBD1; clone size: once; V gene: TRBV7-6; J gene: TRBJ2-7; CDR3 DNA: TGTGCCAGCAGCTTAGTGGCGACAGGGGGCGAGCAGTACTTC; CDR3 protein: CASSLVATGGEQYF
D gene: -; clone size: -; V gene: TRBV5-1; J gene: TRBJ1-2; CDR3 DNA: TGCGCCAGCAGCCCTGGACAAGATGGCTACACCTTC; CDR3 protein: CASSPGQDGYTF
D gene: -; clone size: -; V gene: TRBV28; J gene: TRBJ1-2; CDR3 DNA: TGTGCCAGCAGTTTGATAGGGGGGGACTATGGCTACACCTTC; CDR3 protein: CASSLIGGDYGYTF
D gene: -; clone size: few; V gene: TRBV4-1; J gene: TRBJ2-7; CDR3 DNA: TGCGCCAGCAGCCTCCATGGGAGAAGCTACGAGCAGTACTTC; CDR3 protein: CASSLHGRSYEQYF
D gene: -; clone size: once; V gene: TRBV28; J gene: TRBJ2-7; CDR3 DNA: TGTGCCAGCAGACCACTTTTACAGGTCTACGAGCAGTACTTC; CDR3 protein: CASRPLLQVYEQYF
D gene: -; clone size: -; V gene: TRBV5-1; J gene: TRBJ2-7; CDR3 DNA: TGCGCCAGCAGCTTCGGCCGCCAAGGGGGGGGCGAGCAGTACTTC; CDR3 protein: CASSFGRQGGGEQYF
D gene: TRBD2; clone size: -; V gene: TRBV5-4; J gene: TRBJ2-5; CDR3 DNA: TGTGCCACCTACAGAGCGGGGGGGCAAGAGACCCAGTACTTC; CDR3 protein: CATYRAGGQETQYF
D gene: -; clone size: once; V gene: TRBV28; J gene: TRBJ2-1; CDR3 DNA: TGTGCCAGCCCCTCTTCGAATGAGCAGTTCTTC; CDR3 protein: CASPSSNEQFF
D gene: TRBD2; clone size: -; V gene: TRBV28; J gene: TRBJ2-5; CDR3 DNA: TGTGCCACCCTGATGCCCCGGCTAGCGGGACACAAAGAGACCCAGTACTTC; CDR3 protein: CATLMPRLAGHKETQYF
D gene: TRBD2; clone size: -; V gene: TRBV6-5; J gene: TRBJ2-7; CDR3 DNA: TGTGCCAGCAGTTATGAGGTCGCGGGAGCCTACGAGCAGTACTTC; CDR3 protein: CASSYEVAGAYEQYF
D gene: -; clone size: -; V gene: TRBV29-1; J gene: TRBJ2-2; CDR3 DNA: TGCAGCGTTGTAGAGGGCTCGAACACCGGGGAGCTGTTTTTT; CDR3 protein: CSVVEGSNTGELFF
D gene: TRBD2; clone size: -; V gene: TRBV29-1; J gene: TRBJ2-7; CDR3 DNA: TGCAGCGTTGTCCCTGGGACTAGCAATCCGCGCAACACATACGAGCAGTACTTC; CDR3 protein: CSVVPGTSNPRNTYEQYF
D gene: TRBD1; clone size: -; V gene: TRBV11-2; J gene: TRBJ2-7; CDR3 DNA: TGTGCCAGCAGCTGGGACAGTTACGAGCAGTACTTC; CDR3 protein: CASSWDSYEQYF
D gene: -; clone size: -; V gene: TRBV28; J gene: TRBJ2-7; CDR3 DNA: TGTGCCAGCAGATCTTCCGGGGCCTACGAGCAGTACTTC; CDR3 protein: CASRSSGAYEQYF
D gene: TRBD1; clone size: -; V gene: TRBV29-1; J gene: TRBJ2-4; CDR3 DNA: TGCAGCGTTTTCGGGACAGAACTAGCCAAAAACATTCAGTACTTC; CDR3 protein: CSVFGTELAKNIQYF
D gene: -; clone size: few; V gene: TRBV2; J gene: TRBJ2-7; CDR3 DNA: TGTGCCAGCGGGAGAGGCTACGAGCAGTACTTC; CDR3 protein: CASGRGYEQYF
D gene: -; clone size: -; V gene: TRBV5-1; J gene: TRBJ2-3; CDR3 DNA: TGCGCCAGCAGCGCTACAGGGAGCGTTACGCAGTATTTT; CDR3 protein: CASSATGSVTQYF
D gene: TRBD1; clone size: few; V gene: TRBV9; J gene: TRBJ2-1; CDR3 DNA: TGTGCCAGCAGCGCCAATGACAGGGTAGGTGGCCTCTACAATGAGCAGTTCTTC; CDR3 protein: CASSANDRVGGLYNEQFF
D gene: -; clone size: -; V gene: TRBV28; J gene: TRBJ1-3; CDR3 DNA: TGTGCCAGCAGGGGTGACAGCTCTGGAAACACCATATATTTT; CDR3 protein: CASRGDSSGNTIYF
D gene: -; clone size: few; V gene: TRBV18; J gene: TRBJ2-2; CDR3 DNA: TGTGCCAGCTCAGGGTTACAGGACACCGGGGAGCTGTTTTTT; CDR3 protein: CASSGLQDTGELFF
D gene: TRBD1; clone size: -; V gene: TRBV7-3; J gene: TRBJ2-3; CDR3 DNA: TGTGCCAGCAGCCCAGAGGGGCAGGGGGCACTGCCAGATACGCAGTATTTT; CDR3 protein: CASSPEGQGALPDTQYF